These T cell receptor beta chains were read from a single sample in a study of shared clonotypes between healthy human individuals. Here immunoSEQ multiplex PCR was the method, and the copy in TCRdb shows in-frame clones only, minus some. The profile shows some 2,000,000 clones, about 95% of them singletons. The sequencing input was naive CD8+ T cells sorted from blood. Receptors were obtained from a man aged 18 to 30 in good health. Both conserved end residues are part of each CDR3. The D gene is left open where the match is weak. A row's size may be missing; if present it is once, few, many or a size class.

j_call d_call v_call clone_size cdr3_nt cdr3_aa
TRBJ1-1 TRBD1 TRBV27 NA TGTGCCAGCAGCCTATTCCAGGGGGCCACGAACACTGAAGCTTTCTTT CASSLFQGATNTEAFF
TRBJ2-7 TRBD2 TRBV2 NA TGTGCCAGCAGCCCAGCGGGGGGGCCCTACGAGCAGTACTTC CASSPAGGPYEQYF
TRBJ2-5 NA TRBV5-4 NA TGTGCCAGCAGTCCTACAGGTGCTGAGACCCAGTACTTC CASSPTGAETQYF
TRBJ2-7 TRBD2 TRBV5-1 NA TGCGCCAGCAGCTGGGGGGGAGCCTTCTACGAGCAGTACTTC CASSWGGAFYEQYF
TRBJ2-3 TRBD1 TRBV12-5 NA TGTGCTAGTGGGCCCGGGACAGGGGCAGATACGCAGTATTTT CASGPGTGADTQYF
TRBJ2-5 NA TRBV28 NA TGTGCCAGCAGTTCCGACAGGGAGGTAATACAAGAGACCCAGTACTTC CASSSDREVIQETQYF
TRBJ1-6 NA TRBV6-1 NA TGTGCCAGCAGTGAGGACCGTCCCTATAATTCACCCCTCCACTTT CASSEDRPYNSPLHF
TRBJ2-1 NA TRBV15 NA TGTGCCACCAGCATAGGGGACACTAGGAATGAGCAGTTCTTC CATSIGDTRNEQFF
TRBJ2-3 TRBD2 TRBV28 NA TGTGCCACCTTACTAGCGGGGGCTACAGATACGCAGTATTTT CATLLAGATDTQYF
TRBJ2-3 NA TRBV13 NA TGTGCCAGCAGCTTTGATGCGACAGATACGCAGTATTTT CASSFDATDTQYF
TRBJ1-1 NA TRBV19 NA TGTGCCAGTAGTATTGGGGGCGCCTTGGTGAACACTGAAGCTTTCTTT CASSIGGALVNTEAFF
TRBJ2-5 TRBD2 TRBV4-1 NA TGCGCCAGCAGCCCACTAGCGGGAGGGGCAGAGACCCAGTACTTC CASSPLAGGAETQYF
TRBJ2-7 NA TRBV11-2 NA TGTGCCAGCAGCTTAGAGGTCGTGTGGGGCTCGCGGCAGTACTTC CASSLEVVWGSRQYF
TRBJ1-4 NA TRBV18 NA TGTGCCAGCTCACTGGGCGATGAAAAACTGTTTTTT CASSLGDEKLFF
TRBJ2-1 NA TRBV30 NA TGTGCCTGGGCTGACAATGAGCAGTTCTTC CAWADNEQFF
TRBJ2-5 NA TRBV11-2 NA TGTGCCAGCAGCTCTATAGAGACCCAGTACTTC CASSSIETQYF
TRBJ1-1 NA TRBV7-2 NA TGTGCCAGCAGCGTTGACAGTGTAGAAGCTTTCTTT CASSVDSVEAFF
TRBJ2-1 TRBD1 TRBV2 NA TGTGCCAGCATCACAGGGGGAAGGGTCTACAATGAGCAGTTCTTC CASITGGRVYNEQFF
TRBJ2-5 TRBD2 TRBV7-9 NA TGTGCCAGCAGCTTAGAATTGGTCGGGAGGGCCACTGAGACCCAGTACTTC CASSLELVGRATETQYF
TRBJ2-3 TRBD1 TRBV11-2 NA TGTGCCAGCAGCGCGCCTCCAGGGGGCGTAAAATCAGATACGCAGTATTTT CASSAPPGGVKSDTQYF
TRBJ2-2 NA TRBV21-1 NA TGTGCCAGCAGCAAAGGGACTAGCGGGAGGGCCGTCGGGGAGCTGTTTTTT CASSKGTSGRAVGELFF
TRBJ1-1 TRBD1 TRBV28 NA TGTGCCAGCAGTTTCTTGGGACAGGGGGACACTGAAGCTTTCTTT CASSFLGQGDTEAFF
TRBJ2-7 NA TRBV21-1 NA TGTGCCAGCAGCAAAAGGCCGGGACAGATCATCTCCTACGAGCAGTACTTC CASSKRPGQIISYEQYF
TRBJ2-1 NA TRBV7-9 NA TGTGCCAGCAGCTCGCAGGCAGACTACAATGAGCAGTTCTTC CASSSQADYNEQFF
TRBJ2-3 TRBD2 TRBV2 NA TGTGCCAGCAGTGAAGCGCCGGGACTAGCAAAATCCACAGATACGCAGTATTTT CASSEAPGLAKSTDTQYF
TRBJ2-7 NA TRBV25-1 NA TGTGCCAGCCCCCCGACCTTCGACAGTACCGCCGGGCAGTACTTC CASPPTFDSTAGQYF
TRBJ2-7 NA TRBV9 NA TGTGCCAGCAGCGTAGCCTCGGACCGATACTCCTACGAGCAGTACTTC CASSVASDRYSYEQYF
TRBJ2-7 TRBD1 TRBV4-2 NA TGTGCCAGCAGCTTCCGGGACAGGGGTAAAAACGAGCAGTACTTC CASSFRDRGKNEQYF
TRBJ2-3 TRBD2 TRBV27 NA TGTGCCAGCAGTTTAGTGGTGGGGACTAGCGGGATGGCAGATACGCAGTATTTT CASSLVVGTSGMADTQYF
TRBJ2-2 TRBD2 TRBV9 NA TGTGCCAGCAGCCCAGAGGGTCTAGCGGGACCGAACACCGGGGAGCTGTTTTTT CASSPEGLAGPNTGELFF
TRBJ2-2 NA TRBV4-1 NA TGCGCCAGCAGCCAAGCCCGGACTGGAACCGGGGAGCTGTTTTTT CASSQARTGTGELFF
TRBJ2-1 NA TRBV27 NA TGTGCCAGCAGTTCAGTTTCCCGATCCTACAATGAGCAGTTCTTC CASSSVSRSYNEQFF
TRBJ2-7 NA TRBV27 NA TGTGCCAGCAGTTTATTGCGGGACCACTACGAGCAGTACTTC CASSLLRDHYEQYF
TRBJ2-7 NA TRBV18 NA TGTGCCAGCTCACTCCGGACGGACTCCTACGAGCAGTACTTC CASSLRTDSYEQYF
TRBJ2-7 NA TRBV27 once TGTGCCAGCAGTCCCCGTCTGGGCGAGCAGTACTTC CASSPRLGEQYF
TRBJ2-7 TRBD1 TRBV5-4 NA TGTGCCAGCAGCCAGGACAGGGTCTCCTACGAGCAGTACTTC CASSQDRVSYEQYF
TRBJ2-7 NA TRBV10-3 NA TGTGCCATCAGAAAAGGAGGGCTGGACAGACTCTACGAGCAGTACTTC CAIRKGGLDRLYEQYF
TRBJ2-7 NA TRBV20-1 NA TGCAGTCTCCAGGAGGGGAGCGAGCAGTACTTC CSLQEGSEQYF
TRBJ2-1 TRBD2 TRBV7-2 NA TGTGCCAGCAGCTTAGTAACCACCGGGAGGGAGAATGAGCAGTTCTTC CASSLVTTGRENEQFF
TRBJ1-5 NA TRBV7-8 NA TGTGCCAGCAGCTTAGACGCAACGTATAGCAATCAGCCCCAGCATTTT CASSLDATYSNQPQHF
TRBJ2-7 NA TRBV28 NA TGTGCCAGCAGTCCCCAGGGCGGGGCGTACTACGAGCAGTACTTC CASSPQGGAYYEQYF
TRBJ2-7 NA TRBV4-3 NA TGCGCCAGCAGCCAAGGATTTGGAAGTCGGGCCCACGAGCAGTACTTC CASSQGFGSRAHEQYF
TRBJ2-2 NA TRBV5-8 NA TGTGCCAGCAGCTTGTATTGGGGTTCGAACACCGGGGAGCTGTTTTTT CASSLYWGSNTGELFF
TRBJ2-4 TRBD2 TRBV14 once TGTGCCAGCAGCCCCCTAGCGGGATTGGGCATTCAGTACTTC CASSPLAGLGIQYF
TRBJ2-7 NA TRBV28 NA TGTGCCAGCAGTTTATCCTCTGGCGTCCGACAGGACGAGCAGTACTTC CASSLSSGVRQDEQYF
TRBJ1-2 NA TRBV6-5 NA TGTGCCAGCAGTTACTCCACAGGGTTAGGTGGCTACACCTTC CASSYSTGLGGYTF
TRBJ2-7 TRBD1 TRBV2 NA TGTGCCAGCAGTGAAGAGGCAGGGGGCGGCGACGAGCAGTACTTC CASSEEAGGGDEQYF
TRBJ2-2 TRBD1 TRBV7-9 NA TGTGCCAGCAGCTGGACAGGGGGTACCGGGGAGCTGTTTTTT CASSWTGGTGELFF
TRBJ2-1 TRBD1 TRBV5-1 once TGCGCCAGCAGCTTGACAGGGGGCGCCTACAATGAGCAGTTCTTC CASSLTGGAYNEQFF
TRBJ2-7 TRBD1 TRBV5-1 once TGCGCCAGCAGCTTGGTAGGGGGCTATGCCTACGAGCAGTACTTC CASSLVGGYAYEQYF
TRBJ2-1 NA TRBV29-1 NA TGCAGCGTTGTCCAAGCGGCCTACAATGAGCAGTTCTTC CSVVQAAYNEQFF
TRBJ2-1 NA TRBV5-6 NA TGTGCCAGCAGCCCCTGGGCCGAGAGAGATGAGCAGTTCTTC CASSPWAERDEQFF
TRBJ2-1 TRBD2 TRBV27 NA TGTGCCAGCAGTTTATTGGGGGAGGGCCCTCGGAATGAGCAGTTCTTC CASSLLGEGPRNEQFF
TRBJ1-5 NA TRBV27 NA TGTGCCAGCAGTTTTGCCAGAGGGGGCAATCAGCCCCAGCATTTT CASSFARGGNQPQHF
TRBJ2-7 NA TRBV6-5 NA TGTGCCAGCAGTTACATGGGCTACGAGCAGTACTTC CASSYMGYEQYF
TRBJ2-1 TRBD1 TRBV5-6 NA TGTGCCAGCAGCTGGGGGACAGGGACGGATGAGCAGTTCTTC CASSWGTGTDEQFF
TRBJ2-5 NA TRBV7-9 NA TGTGCCAGCAGCTTAGCTCAAGAGACCCAGTACTTC CASSLAQETQYF